Listed here are 3 T cell receptor beta chains from one sample, sequenced in a study of T cell responses to AZD1222 COVID-19 vaccine. Data came from immunoSEQ multiplex PCR; TCRdb stores just in-frame clones and leaves some out. The table lists about 100,000 clones, approximately 90% of them singletons. The material was peripheral blood, obtained on day 0 of AZD1222 vaccination. These receptors originate from an adult in good health.

V is TRBV5-1 and J is TRBJ2-5; D possibly corresponds to TRBD1 (6 bases). V was trimmed by 6 bases and J by 5 bases, leaving 20 bases between them. Germline V gene sequence: CDR1 SGHRS, CDR2 YFSETQ. The CDR3 contains 15 residues. CDR3 sequence: CASKQGVLGDETQYF. CDR3 DNA: TGCGCCAGCAAACAGGGCGTCCTTGGGGATGAGACCCAGTACTTC.

The gene calls are TRBV5-1 and TRBJ2-5; weak D call: TRBD2 (5 bases). The CDR3 is 16 residues long. Germline lookup yields CDR1 SGHRS and CDR2 YFSETQ. The V and J ends lost 0 bases and 2 bases respectively, with 14 bases between them. CDR3 coding DNA: TGCGCCAGCAGCTTGGGGCGGGTATCACAGCAAGAGACCCAGTACTTC. Protein: CASSLGRVSQQETQYF.

This sequence joins TRBV19 and TRBJ1-5; D is perhaps TRBD1 (5 bases). Trimming took 6 bases from V and 2 from J, leaving 17 bases between them. Germline V CDR1 and CDR2: LNHDA, SQIVND (reference sequence). The CDR3 extends over 16 amino acids. In nucleotides, the CDR3 is TGTGCCAGTAGCCAAAGGGGAGGGGTCGGCAATCAGCCCCAGCATTTT. As protein: CASSQRGGVGNQPQHF.